The source of this T cell receptor beta chain is a study of tumor-infiltrating lymphocytes in primary liver carcinoma. In the study overall: The cohort consisted of patients whose primary liver carcinoma was surgically resected.

Alongside blood RNA obtained from unsorted whole blood, germline DNA was also extracted. The CDR3 covers 12 residues. Germline V gene lookup returns CDR1 SQVTM and CDR2 ANQGSEA. Trimming stripped 1 base from V and 12 bases from J, with 13 bases between. General study results and limits: A significantly higher top-250-clone fraction was found in tumors than in blood (p = 0.039).

This clonotype was counted only a few times. The antigen is not known. Possible read error: a much larger clone is one base away. A read error is likely, as this CDR3 ends without the conserved phenylalanine or tryptophan. A constant-region primer served to make TCR beta cDNA from about 0.45 ug total RNA. Libraries covering TCR beta were generated through three nested multiplex PCR rounds (using a slightly modified ARM-PCR). Rounds one and two of PCR, each of around 9 cycles, were primed with TRBV1-TRBV30 forward primers and a C-beta reverse primer. TCRdb reprocessed the multiplex PCR reads with MiXCR, giving one entry per CDR3 protein. This sample has approximately 330,000 distinct CDR3 sequences; 65% occur once, and the top ten carry about 6.1%.

V gene TRBV29-1 combines with J gene TRBJ2-1; D uncertain. Sequenced material: peripheral blood. The TCR sequence derives from a man aged 35 to 55 with primary liver carcinoma and hepatitis B virus infection. The chain's CDR3 is CSVEGASAAQFL. The CDR3 nucleotides read TGCAGCGTTGAAGGTGCAAGTGCGGCGCAGTTCCTC.